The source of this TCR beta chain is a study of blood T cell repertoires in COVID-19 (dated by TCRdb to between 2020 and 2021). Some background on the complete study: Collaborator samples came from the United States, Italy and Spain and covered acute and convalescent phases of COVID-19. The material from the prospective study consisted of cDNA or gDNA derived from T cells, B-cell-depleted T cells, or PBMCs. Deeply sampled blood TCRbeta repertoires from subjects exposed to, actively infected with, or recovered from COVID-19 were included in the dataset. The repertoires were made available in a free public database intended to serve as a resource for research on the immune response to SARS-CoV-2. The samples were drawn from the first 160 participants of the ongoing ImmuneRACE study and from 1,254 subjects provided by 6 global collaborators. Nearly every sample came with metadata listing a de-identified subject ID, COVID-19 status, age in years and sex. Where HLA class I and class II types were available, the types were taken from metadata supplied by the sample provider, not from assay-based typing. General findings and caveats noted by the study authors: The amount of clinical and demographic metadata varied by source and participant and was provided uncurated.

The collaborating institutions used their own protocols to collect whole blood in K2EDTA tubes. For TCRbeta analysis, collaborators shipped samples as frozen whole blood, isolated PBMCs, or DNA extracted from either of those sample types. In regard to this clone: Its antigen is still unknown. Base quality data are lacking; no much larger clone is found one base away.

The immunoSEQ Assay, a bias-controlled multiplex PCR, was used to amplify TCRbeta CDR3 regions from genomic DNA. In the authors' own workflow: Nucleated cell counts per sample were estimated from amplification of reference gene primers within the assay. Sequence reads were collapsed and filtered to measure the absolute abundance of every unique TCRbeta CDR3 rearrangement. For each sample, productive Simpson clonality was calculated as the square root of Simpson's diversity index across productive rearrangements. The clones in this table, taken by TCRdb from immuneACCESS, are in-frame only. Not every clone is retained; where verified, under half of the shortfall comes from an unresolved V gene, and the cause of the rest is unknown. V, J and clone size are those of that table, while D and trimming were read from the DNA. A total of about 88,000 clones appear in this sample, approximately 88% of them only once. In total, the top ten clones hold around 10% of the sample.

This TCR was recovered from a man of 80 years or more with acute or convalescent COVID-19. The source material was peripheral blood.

The CDR3 protein sequence reads: CASQEVISGANVLTF. The base sequence is TGCGCCAGCCAGGAAGTCATCTCTGGGGCCAACGTCCTGACTTTC. This chain is built from TRBV5-1 and TRBJ2-6; too little of a D gene remains to name it. V was cut back by 7 bases and J by 0 bases, leaving a gap of 11 bases between them. From cysteine to phenylalanine, the CDR3 is 15 amino acids long. Left in the record is the CDR3 DNA by itself, 45 bases read in frame from the first base. CDR1 is given as SGHRS and CDR2 as YFSETQ, both from the germline V gene.